This T cell receptor (beta chain) is drawn from a study of technical replicates of blood from a handful of donors. Method: immunoSEQ multiplex PCR; TCRdb's copy keeps in-frame clones and lacks some. The repertoire holds around 74,000 clones, just over 85% seen once, with under 5.5% in the top ten. Germline CDR1 and CDR2: SNHLY and FYNNEI. Trimming removed 1 base from V and 7 bases from J, with 11 bases in between. The CDR3 totals 14 residues. This receptor was taken from a human donor in good health. Some clones in this sample may be carry-over from other donors' samples. The chain couples TRBV2 to TRBJ2-1; the D gene is possibly TRBD1 (6 bases). Input material: PBMCs. DNA for the CDR3: TGTGCCAGCAGTGAAGAACAGGGAACAAATGAGCAGTTCTTC. As protein: CASSEEQGTNEQFF.